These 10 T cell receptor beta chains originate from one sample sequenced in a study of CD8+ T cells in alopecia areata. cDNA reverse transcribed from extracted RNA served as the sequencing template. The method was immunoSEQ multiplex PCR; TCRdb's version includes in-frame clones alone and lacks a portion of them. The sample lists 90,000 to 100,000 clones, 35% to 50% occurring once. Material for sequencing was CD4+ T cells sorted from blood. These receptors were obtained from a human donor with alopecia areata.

CDR3 protein: CAWYPGLAGVYEQYF. The CDR3 nucleotides read TGTGCCTGGTATCCCGGACTAGCGGGGGTCTACGAGCAGTACTTC. This rearrangement joins TRBV30 to TRBJ2-7; TRBD2 matches 13 bases. V dropped 5 bases and J dropped 3; count of bases not matched to a gene: 7. The CDR3 length is 15 residues. Germline CDR1 is GTSNPN and CDR2 is SVGIG (reference sequence).

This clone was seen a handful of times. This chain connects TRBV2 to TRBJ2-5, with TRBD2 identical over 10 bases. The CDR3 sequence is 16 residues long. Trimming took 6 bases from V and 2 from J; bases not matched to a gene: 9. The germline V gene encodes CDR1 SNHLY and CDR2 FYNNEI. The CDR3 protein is CASRGASGGPQETQYF. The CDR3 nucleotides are TGTGCCAGCAGGGGGGCTAGCGGGGGCCCTCAAGAGACCCAGTACTTC.

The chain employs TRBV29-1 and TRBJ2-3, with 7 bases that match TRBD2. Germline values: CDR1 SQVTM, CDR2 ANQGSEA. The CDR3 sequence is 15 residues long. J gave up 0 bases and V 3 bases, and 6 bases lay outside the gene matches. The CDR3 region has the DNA TGCAGCGTTGATGAATGGACTAGTAGCACAGATACGCAGTATTTT. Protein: CSVDEWTSSTDTQYF.

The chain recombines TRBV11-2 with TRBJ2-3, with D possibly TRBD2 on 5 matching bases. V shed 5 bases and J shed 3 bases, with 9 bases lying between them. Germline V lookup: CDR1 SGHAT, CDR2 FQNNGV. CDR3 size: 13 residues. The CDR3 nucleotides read TGTGCCAGCAGCCCGAGGAGGACAGATACGCAGTATTTT. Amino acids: CASSPRRTDTQYF.

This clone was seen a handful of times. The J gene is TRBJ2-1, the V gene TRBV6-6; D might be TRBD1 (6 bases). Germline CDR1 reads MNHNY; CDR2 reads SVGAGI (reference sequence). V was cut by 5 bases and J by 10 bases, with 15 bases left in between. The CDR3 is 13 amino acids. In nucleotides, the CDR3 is TGTGCCAGCAGTCGGGACGTAACAGGGGAGCAGTTCTTC. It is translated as CASSRDVTGEQFF.

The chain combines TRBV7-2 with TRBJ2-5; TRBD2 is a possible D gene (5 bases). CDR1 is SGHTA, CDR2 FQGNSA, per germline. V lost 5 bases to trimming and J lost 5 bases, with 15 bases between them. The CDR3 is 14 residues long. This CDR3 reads CASSPTRGKETQYF. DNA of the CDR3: TGTGCCAGCAGCCCTACTCGGGGAAAGGAGACCCAGTACTTC.

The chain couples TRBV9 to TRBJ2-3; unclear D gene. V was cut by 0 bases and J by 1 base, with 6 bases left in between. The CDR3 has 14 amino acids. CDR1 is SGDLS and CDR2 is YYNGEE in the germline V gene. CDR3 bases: TGTGCCAGCAGCGTAGGGTCAGGCACAGATACGCAGTATTTT. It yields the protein CASSVGSGTDTQYF.

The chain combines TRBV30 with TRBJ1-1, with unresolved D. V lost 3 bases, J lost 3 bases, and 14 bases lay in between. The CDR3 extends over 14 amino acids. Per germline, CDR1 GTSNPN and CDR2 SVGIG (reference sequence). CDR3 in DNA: TGTGCCTGGAGCCCCACAGAGAAAGACACTGAAGCTTTCTTT. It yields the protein CAWSPTEKDTEAFF.

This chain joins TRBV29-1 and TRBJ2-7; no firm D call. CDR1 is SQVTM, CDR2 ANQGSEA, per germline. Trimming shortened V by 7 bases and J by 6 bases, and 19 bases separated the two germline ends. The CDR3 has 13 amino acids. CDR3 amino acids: CSAITRSSGEQYF. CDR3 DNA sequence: TGCAGCGCTATTACGCGGTCCTCAGGCGAGCAGTACTTC.

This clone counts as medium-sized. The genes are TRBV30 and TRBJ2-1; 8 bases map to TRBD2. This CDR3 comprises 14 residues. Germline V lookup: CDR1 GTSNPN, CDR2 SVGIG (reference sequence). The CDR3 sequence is CALAVSGIGNEQFF. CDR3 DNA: TGTGCTTTGGCTGTTAGCGGGATAGGTAATGAGCAGTTCTTC. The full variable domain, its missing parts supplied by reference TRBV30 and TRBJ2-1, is SQTIHQWPATLVQPVGSPLSLECTVEGTSNPNLYWYRQAAGRGLQLLFYSVGIGQISSEVPQNLSASRPQDRQFILSSKKLLLSDSGFYLCALAVSGIGNEQFFGPGTRLTVL.